The entry that follows covers one T cell receptor beta chain sequence. Its antigen is as yet unknown. The data are from a study of cytomegalovirus exposure and HLA in healthy donors. 60 Vbeta and 13 Jbeta primers were used in PCR. Generated by immunoSEQ multiplex PCR, the TCRdb table keeps only in-frame clones and is missing some. Of under 250,000 clones in the sample, approximately 82% were seen once. Study-level points and caveats: A later analysis found common viral pathogens apparently linked to several of the most significant clusters. The authors later linked a missense DCLRE1C variant to TCR beta V- and J-gene trimming. Analysis was performed later, and it showed HLA-associated TCR beta chains to be more clonally expanded than equally common others.

The sequencing input was PBMCs. The receptor's source is a woman aged 55-70 years in good health and CMV-seropositive.

The CDR3 here is CASSFQGSTSSPQHF. The CDR3 DNA sequence: TGTGCCAGCAGTTTCCAGGGTAGCACATCAAGCCCCCAGCATTTT. The rearrangement links TRBV27 to TRBJ1-5, with a weak D call TRBD1 (5 bases). The germline V gene encodes CDR1 MNHEY and CDR2 SMNVEV (reference sequence). This CDR3 is 15 amino acids long. V lost 3 bases and J 10 bases, leaving 19 bases between the germline ends.